Detailed here is one T cell receptor (beta chain). Its recognized antigen is unknown. No base qualities exist here, and no much larger clone lies one base off it. This sample is part of a study of blood T cell repertoires in COVID-19 (dated by TCRdb to between 2020 and 2021). Background for the entire study: The collaborator samples originated in the United States, Italy and Spain and spanned the acute and convalescent phases of COVID-19. The material from the prospective study consisted of cDNA or gDNA derived from T cells, B-cell-depleted T cells, or PBMCs. Subjects who had been exposed to COVID-19, were actively infected with it, or had recovered from it provided the deeply sampled blood TCRbeta repertoires that made up the dataset. The repertoires were made available in a free public database intended to serve as a resource for research on the immune response to SARS-CoV-2. Samples were obtained from the ongoing ImmuneRACE study (first 160 participants) and from 1,254 subjects provided by 6 global collaborators. The sample metadata nearly always contained a de-identified subject ID, COVID-19 status, age in years and sex. Where available, HLA class I and class II types were obtained from metadata supplied by the sample provider rather than from assay-based typing.

In the prospective study, participants were roughly 18 to 95 years old, resided in about two dozen geographic areas of the United States, and were enrolled through a virtual design. Cohort assignment in the prospective study relied on participant-reported clinical history from a screening survey and a study questionnaire. In the prospective study, whole blood, serum and a nasopharyngeal or oropharyngeal swab were collected from each participant by mobile phlebotomists. Additional blood draws and questionnaires over a 2-month period could optionally be provided by prospective study participants. Blood samples from the prospective study were shipped frozen or at room temperature prior to DNA extraction. Overall results and qualifications from the work: How much clinical and demographic metadata was included differed by source and by participant, and the metadata was provided uncurated.

TCRbeta CDR3 regions were amplified from genomic DNA using the immunoSEQ Assay, a bias-controlled multiplex PCR. In the authors' own workflow: The number of nucleated cells in each sample was estimated from the amplification of reference gene primers within the assay. To quantify the absolute abundance of each unique TCRbeta CDR3 rearrangement, sequence reads were collapsed and filtered. For each sample, productive Simpson clonality was calculated as the square root of Simpson's diversity index across productive rearrangements. TCRdb carries this immuneACCESS record with in-frame sequences only. Its versions omit some clonotypes, under half of them owing to an unresolved V gene in the studies checked, with the rest unexplained. V and J calls and clone size are copied from that table; D and trimming were computed from the DNA. The sample has over 350,000 clones on record, roughly 85% of them singletons. Jointly, the top ten make up nearly 2% of the sample.

Germline trimming: 3 bases from V, 4 bases from J; junction bases outside gene matches: 5. The CDR3 runs 15 amino acids, cysteine and phenylalanine included. Only CDR3 DNA is held: 45 bases, read in frame from base 1. CDR1 is given as SGDLS and CDR2 as YYNGEE, both from the germline V gene. The sequence was collected from a woman aged 18-30 years with acute COVID-19. Sequenced: PBMCs or T cells enriched from blood (not recorded which). The chain employs TRBV9 and TRBJ1-4; 8 of the junction bases match TRBD1. The CDR3 in this case is CASSATGGFNEKLFF. The DNA reads TGTGCCAGCAGCGCCACAGGGGGATTTAATGAAAAACTGTTTTTT.